This T cell receptor (beta chain) came from a study of cytomegalovirus exposure and HLA in healthy donors. Looking at the study overall: Unique TCRs from HLA-typed donors, around 93 million of them, were held in an early data release. Study-level results: The analysis excluded some indistinguishable V segments, including TRBV6-2 and TRBV6-3.

The CDR3 has 16 amino acids. Trimming removed 4 bases at V and 8 bases at J, with 21 bases between. CDR1 and CDR2 from the germline V gene are MDHEN and SYDVKM. In the PCR, 60 Vbeta and 13 Jbeta primers were used. Libraries were prepared by immunoSEQ multiplex PCR; TCRdb keeps only in-frame clonotypes and omits some of them. In the table there are about 190,000 clones, 80% to 90% of which are singletons. As for this clone: What it binds is unknown.

Material for sequencing was PBMCs. This TCR was sampled from a male donor in good health and CMV-seronegative. This sequence joins TRBV28 and TRBJ1-5; D may be TRBD1 (5 bases). The CDR3 sequence: CASSSLGGEGNKPQHF. The CDR3 DNA sequence: TGTGCCAGCAGTTCCCTCGGGGGTGAGGGGAATAAGCCCCAGCATTTT. The full variable domain, in which reference TRBV28 and TRBJ1-5 provide the parts outside the CDR3, is DVKVTQSSRYLVKRTGEKVFLECVQDMDHENMFWYRQDPGLGLRLIYFSYDVKMKEKGDIPEGYSVSREKKERFSLILESASTNQTSMYLCASSSLGGEGNKPQHFGDGTRLSIL.